This T cell receptor beta chain stems from a study of shared clonotypes between healthy human individuals. The method was immunoSEQ multiplex PCR; TCRdb's version includes in-frame clones alone and lacks a portion of them. The top ten hold approximately 0.062% of the sample, which has hundreds of thousands of clones, roughly 95% seen once. The CDR3 is made up of 19 amino acids. Trimming cost V 1 base and J 1 base; bases outside gene matches: 13. The germline V gene encodes CDR1 SGHTA and CDR2 FQGNSA. Concerning this clone itself: Its antigen is not known.

Study results and caveats: Clonotype sharing among donors was thought likely to change with sequencing depth. Naive CD4 clonotype sharing across a few donors was approximately 5%.

Sequenced sample: naive CD4+ T cells sorted from blood. Subset meaning: CD45RA+ positively selected. The receptor comes from a woman in her 30s in good health. The chain recombines TRBV7-2 with TRBJ1-1, with 9 bases fitting TRBD1. The CDR3 spells CASSLGPGQGTTPNTEAFF. CDR3 bases: TGTGCCAGCAGCTTAGGACCGGGACAGGGTACCACACCGAACACTGAAGCTTTCTTT.